This T cell receptor (beta chain) is drawn from a study of control samples from healthy donors and cancer patients. V lost 6 bases, J lost 4 bases, and 18 bases lay in between. The CDR3 has 16 amino acids. Germline V gene sequence: CDR1 LGHNA, CDR2 YNFKEQ. Assay used: immunoSEQ multiplex PCR; TCRdb lists only in-frame clones, some missing. The sample carries roughly 80,000 clones, about 88% recorded once. The chain couples TRBV4-2 to TRBJ1-4, with TRBD1 as a possible D gene (6 bases). Material for sequencing was blood. This receptor was identified in a woman in her 50s in good health. For the CDR3, the DNA is TGTGCCAGCAGTCTATGGGGGGCAAGAGATAATGAAAAACTGTTTTTT. Translated: CASSLWGARDNEKLFF.